The present TCR beta chain was sequenced within a study of shared clonotypes between healthy human individuals. Study as a whole: CD4 naive cells filled three plates per donor, CD4 memory three, CD8 naive two and CD8 memory one.

Worth noting for this clone: The antigen is undetermined.

There are 15 residues in the CDR3. The V end was cut by 3 bases, the J end by 3 bases, with 11 bases between. The germline gives CDR1 LGHNA, CDR2 YSLEER. Method: immunoSEQ multiplex PCR; TCRdb's copy keeps in-frame clones and lacks some. The sample lists some 1,600,000 clones, 95% to 99% occurring once. Caucasian adults living in Nashville, Tennessee, provided all samples. Overall study findings and caveats: Estimated richness values were generally larger in naive subsets than in memory subsets.

The sequence was collected from a man aged 30-40 years in good health. The V gene is TRBV4-3, the J gene TRBJ1-4; tentatively, D is TRBD1 (5 bases). Material: naive CD4+ T cells sorted from blood. As for subset: CD45RA+ positively selected. CDR3 protein: CASSQIQGSNEKLFF. The DNA of the CDR3 is TGCGCCAGCAGCCAGATTCAGGGATCTAATGAAAAACTGTTTTTT.